The 29 T cell receptor beta chains below were found in one sample sequenced in a study of blood T cells in healthy people across ages. PCR was performed a second time for roughly 7 to 12 cycles using a sample-barcoded 5' primer and a J-beta primer mix. Each CDR3 protein is one row after TCRdb ran MiXCR on the 5' RACE reads. The sample shows a few hundred thousand distinct CDR3 sequences, over 25% of them seen only once. In addition, the sample was reused for a study of T cells of mothers and their children.

Sequenced material: blood. The receptor set was obtained from a boy younger than 10 in good health.

This clonotype appeared a few times. The chain is built from TRBV6-2 or TRBV6-3 and TRBJ1-2, with 7 bases aligning to TRBD1. The ends lost 6 bases at V and 4 bases at J; junction bases unmatched: 11. CDR1 MNHEY and CDR2 SVGEGT come from the germline V gene. The CDR3 sequence is 15 residues long. The CDR3 region is CASSPWDRSPYGYTF. In DNA, the CDR3 is TGTGCCAGCAGCCCCTGGGACAGATCACCCTATGGCTACACCTTC.

The sample holds a few counts of this clonotype. The gene calls are TRBV20-1 and TRBJ2-1, with a possible D match to TRBD2 (6 bases). V was pared by 0 bases and J by 7 bases, with 16 bases between. This CDR3 is built from 15 residues. The germline V gene has CDR1 DFQATT and CDR2 SNEGSKA (reference sequence). The CDR3: CSARDLASERNEQFF. The DNA for the CDR3 is TGCAGTGCTAGAGATCTGGCTAGCGAGAGGAATGAGCAGTTCTTC.

As regards this clonotype: One end of the junction fails to match germline, which may point to a read error. The V and J genes are TRBV5-1 and TRBJ2-5; the D gene could be TRBD1 or TRBD2 (5 bases each). Germline V CDR1 and CDR2: SGHRS, YFSETQ. The CDR3 covers 14 residues. The CDR3 sequence: CASRTRDPQETQYF. Here the CDR3 DNA reads TGCGCCAGCCGCACTAGGGACCCACAAGAGACTCAGTACTTC.

The chain has TRBV7-9 and TRBJ1-5; D gene ambiguous. Deletions cut 5 bases from V and 1 base from J, with 9 bases between. Per the germline V gene, CDR1 is SEHNR and CDR2 is FQNEAQ (reference sequence). This CDR3 has 14 residues. The CDR3 DNA follows: TGTGCCAGCAGCCGCCTAGGCAGCAATCAGCCCCAGCATTTT. Protein sequence: CASSRLGSNQPQHF.

The chain combines TRBV6-5 with TRBJ2-5, with D uncertain. CDR1 is MNHEY and CDR2 is SVGAGI in the germline V gene. The CDR3 consists of 13 residues. V was shortened by 6 bases and J by 1 base, with 9 bases between the two germline ends. The CDR3 is CASSGQTQETQYF. In nucleotides, the CDR3 is TGTGCCAGCAGCGGTCAGACCCAAGAGACCCAGTACTTC.

This chain uses TRBV3-1 with TRBJ2-3; the match to TRBD2 covers 11 bases. J lost 2 bases, V lost 2 bases, and 6 bases had no gene match. This CDR3 spans 17 amino acids. Germline assignment: CDR1 LGHDT and CDR2 YNNKEL (reference sequence). CDR3 nucleotide sequence: TGTGCCAGCAGCCAAACTAGCGGGGGTGCCTACACAGATACGCAGTATTTT. This translates into CASSQTSGGAYTDTQYF.

The chain uses TRBV12-3 or TRBV12-4 and TRBJ2-3, with 14 bases lining up with TRBD2. After removal of 5 bases from V and 6 bases from J, the junction contained 7 bases not matched to a gene. This CDR3 is built from 16 residues. CDR3 sequence reads: CASSPPGLAGADTQYF. CDR3 DNA: TGTGCCAGCAGTCCCCCGGGACTAGCGGGAGCTGATACGCAGTATTTT.

V is TRBV12-3 or TRBV12-4 and J is TRBJ1-1, with TRBD1 as a possible D gene (5 bases). This CDR3 contains 12 residues. Trimming took off 3 bases at V and 7 bases at J, with 9 bases between the two ends. This CDR3 is CASSFGGIEAFF. The CDR3 DNA follows: TGTGCCAGCAGTTTCGGGGGGATTGAAGCTTTCTTT.

The chain has TRBV7-2 and TRBJ2-5; 14 positions agree with TRBD2. V trimming: 2 bases; J trimming: 11 bases; junction bases outside the gene matches: 13. This CDR3 contains 17 residues. Germline CDR1 is SGHTA and CDR2 is FQGNSA. The CDR3 DNA sequence: TGTGCCAGCAGCTTATTCGGTTTGGGGACTAGCGGGGGAGAGCAGTACTTC. It specifies CASSLFGLGTSGGEQYF.

The chain carries TRBV29-1 and TRBJ2-7; tentatively, D is TRBD2 (6 bases). Per the germline V gene, CDR1 is SQVTM and CDR2 is ANQGSEA. The CDR3 runs 11 residues. Trimming cost V 5 bases and J 3 bases, with 8 bases left between them. Here the CDR3 reads CSVQGGYEQYF. CDR3 DNA: TGCAGCGTTCAGGGAGGCTACGAGCAGTACTTC.

V and J are TRBV12-3 or TRBV12-4 and TRBJ1-5, with 10 bases lining up with TRBD1. CDR3 size: 15 residues. J gave up 6 bases and V 2 bases, and 4 bases lay outside the gene matches. The CDR3 DNA sequence: TGTGCCAGCAGTTTAAGGAGGACAGGGGGTCAGCCCCAGCATTTT. This codes for CASSLRRTGGQPQHF.

The rearrangement joins TRBV3-1 to TRBJ2-7, with D possibly being TRBD2 (6 bases). Trimming took 0 bases from V and 4 from J, leaving 16 bases between them. Germline values: CDR1 LGHDT, CDR2 YNNKEL (reference sequence). CDR3 length: 16 amino acids. The CDR3, as DNA: TGTGCCAGCAGCCAAGATCTGGTGAGCGGGTATTACGAGCAGTACTTC. Protein: CASSQDLVSGYYEQYF.

The J gene is TRBJ1-1, the V gene TRBV13, with D maybe TRBD1 (6 bases). The V end lost 5 bases, the J end lost 5 bases, and 24 bases lay between the germline ends. Germline CDR1 and CDR2: PRHDT and FYEKMQ (reference sequence). CDR3 length: 17 amino acids. The CDR3 DNA reads TGTGCCAGCAGCCTCCTTGAGGACGGGGCGCAGGGGACTGAAGCTTTCTTT. Protein: CASSLLEDGAQGTEAFF.

The table lists this clonotype with a count of one. This chain connects TRBV7-9 to TRBJ2-7; possibly TRBD2 for D (5 bases). This CDR3 has 14 amino acids. CDR1 and CDR2 (germline): SEHNR, FQNEAQ (reference sequence). Trimming took off 4 bases at V and 2 bases at J, with 12 bases between the two ends. The CDR3 DNA reads as TGTGCCAGCAGCTCCGGACTCCAACCCTACGAGCAGTACTTC. Residues: CASSSGLQPYEQYF.

This rearrangement joins TRBV7-9 to TRBJ2-3, with D hard to call. The CDR3 covers 12 residues. Trimming took off 2 bases at V and 6 bases at J, with 6 bases between the two ends. Germline lookup yields CDR1 SEHNR and CDR2 FQNEAQ (reference sequence). This CDR3 is CASSLSSDTQYF. CDR3 sequence (DNA): TGTGCCAGCAGCTTATCTTCGGATACGCAGTATTTT.

The chain links TRBV9 to TRBJ2-1; D gene ambiguous. The CDR3 contains 13 residues. With 2 bases removed from V and 5 bases from J, the gap between germline ends came to 8 bases. From germline, CDR1 is SGDLS and CDR2 YYNGEE. CDR3 protein: CASSVQSNNEQFF. The CDR3 DNA reads TGTGCCAGCAGCGTCCAGTCCAACAATGAGCAGTTCTTC.

This clonotype turned up a few times. The chain carries TRBV3-1 and TRBJ2-2; D might be TRBD2 (6 bases). The CDR3 consists of 16 residues. Deletions cut 4 bases from V and 0 bases from J, with 12 bases between. Germline lookup yields CDR1 LGHDT and CDR2 YNNKEL (reference sequence). This CDR3 is CASSLRRGTNTGELFF. The CDR3 nucleotides are TGTGCCAGCAGCCTCAGACGGGGGACGAACACCGGGGAGCTGTTTTTT.

This clonotype came up a few times. V is TRBV20-1 and J is TRBJ2-3; D gene uncertain. Germline V gene lookup returns CDR1 DFQATT and CDR2 SNEGSKA (reference sequence). This CDR3 has 11 residues. In nucleotides, the CDR3 is TGCTCGTCTACCAGCACAGATACGCAGTATTTT. Translating gives CSSTSTDTQYF.

The chain combines TRBV7-8 with TRBJ2-1; no firm D call. This CDR3 spans 17 amino acids. The V gene lost 1 base and the J gene lost 4 bases, with 17 bases spanning the gap. Germline loops: CDR1 SGHVS, CDR2 FQNEAQ. Written as DNA, the CDR3 is TGTGCCAGCAGCTTAGATCTTCCCTGGGGTCAGTACAATGAGCAGTTCTTC. Translating gives CASSLDLPWGQYNEQFF.

The chain uses TRBV20-1 and TRBJ2-1; TRBD2 matches at 11 bases. Germline trimming cut 1 base from V and 3 bases from J; bases unmatched to any gene: 8. Germline V gene sequence: CDR1 DFQATT, CDR2 SNEGSKA (reference sequence). The CDR3 has 17 residues. CDR3 loop: CSARAPTSGGVYNEQFF. The DNA for the CDR3 is TGCAGTGCTAGAGCCCCCACTAGCGGGGGCGTCTACAATGAGCAGTTCTTC.

CDR3 nucleotides: TGTGCCAGCAGCTTGCTGACAGGCTATGGCTACACCTTC. It specifies CASSLLTGYGYTF. The chain uses TRBV7-2 and TRBJ1-2; TRBD1 might be the D (6 bases). The CDR3 is made up of 13 amino acids. CDR1 SGHTA and CDR2 FQGNSA come from the germline V gene. The ends were cut back, 3 bases at V and 4 bases at J, with 9 bases in the middle.

CDR3 region: CASSQDSCYEQYF. For the CDR3, the DNA is TGTGCCAGCAGCCAAGACAGCTGCTACGAGCAGTACTTC. The J gene is TRBJ2-5, the V gene TRBV11-2, with D maybe TRBD1 (5 bases). TRBJ2-7 explains the end of the DNA better; the J call may be wrong. Germline loops: CDR1 SGHAT, CDR2 FQNNGV. The CDR3 is 13 residues long.

In this sample, this clonotype turned up a few times. This rearrangement joins TRBV4-3 to TRBJ2-2; possibly TRBD1 for D (5 bases). V was clipped by 0 bases and J by 9 bases, with 20 bases between them. Germline-derived CDR1 and CDR2 are LGHNA and YSLEER. This CDR3 contains 17 residues. The CDR3 DNA reads as TGCGCCAGCAGCCAAGAAGACGACAGCCCCCAGGTTCGGGAGCTGTTTTTT. Translation: CASSQEDDSPQVRELFF.

The chain uses TRBV15 and TRBJ1-5, with a possible D match to TRBD1 (6 bases). Trimming took 1 base from V and 5 from J, leaving 15 bases between them. The CDR3 is 16 amino acids. In germline, CDR1 is LNHNV, CDR2 YYDKDF (reference sequence). DNA of the CDR3: TGTGCCACCAGCAGAGGAGCCAGGGGAGGGGATCAGCCCCAGCATTTT. Protein: CATSRGARGGDQPQHF.

This clonotype appeared a few times. The J gene is TRBJ2-1, the V gene TRBV20-1; tentatively, D is TRBD1 (5 bases). Germline V lookup: CDR1 DFQATT, CDR2 SNEGSKA (reference sequence). The CDR3 has 13 amino acids. The V end lost 3 bases, the J end lost 3 bases, and 9 bases lay between the germline ends. The CDR3 is CSASQGNYNEQFF. In nucleotides, the CDR3 is TGCAGTGCTAGCCAGGGAAACTACAATGAGCAGTTCTTC.

The chain has TRBV10-3 and TRBJ2-6; 10 bases line up with TRBD1. The CDR3 length is 15 residues. V shed 10 bases and J 0 bases; nucleotides not matched to a gene: 3. The V gene's germline CDR1 is ENHRY and CDR2 SYGVKD. The CDR3, as DNA: TGTGCCACCGGGACAGGGGCCTCTGGGGCCAACGTCCTGACTTTC. It codes for CATGTGASGANVLTF.

This clonotype appeared many times. The chain is built from TRBV9 and TRBJ2-7; D possibly corresponds to TRBD2 (5 bases). This CDR3 comprises 16 residues. V lost 0 bases and J lost 3, with 16 bases in between. Germline V gives CDR1 SGDLS, CDR2 YYNGEE. Here the CDR3 DNA reads TGTGCCAGCAGCGTAGGAAGTGACTTAGCGTTCTACGAGCAGTACTTC. Encoded protein: CASSVGSDLAFYEQYF.

The J gene is TRBJ2-2, the V gene TRBV7-9; D is unclear. The CDR3 loop spans 12 amino acids. Trimming left V 7 bases short and J 4 bases short, with 7 bases between. Germline CDR1 is SEHNR and CDR2 is FQNEAQ (reference sequence). The CDR3 coding sequence is TGTGCCAGCAACCAGGTCACCGGGGAGCTGTTTTTT. Its translation is CASNQVTGELFF.

The V call is TRBV3-1, the J call TRBJ2-7; no definite D call. This CDR3 region has 15 residues. The germline CDR1 and CDR2 sequences are LGHDT and YNNKEL (reference sequence). V shed 0 bases and J shed 0 bases, with 9 bases lying between them. In DNA, the CDR3 is TGTGCCAGCAGCCAAGAATTGCTCCGCTCCTACGAGCAGTACTTC. This gives the protein CASSQELLRSYEQYF.